The present T cell receptor beta chain was sequenced within a study of T-cell reconstitution after alpha-beta-depleted transplantation in children. Preparation of the TCRbeta library was carried out with unique molecular identifiers. TCRdb reprocessed the PCR reads with MiXCR, giving one entry per CDR3 protein. Here the sample spans over 300,000 distinct CDR3 sequences, 10% being singletons. V was pared by 7 bases and J by 10 bases, with 14 bases between. CDR1 and CDR2 from the germline V gene are MNHEY and SVGEGT. The CDR3 spans 12 residues. This clonotype showed up many times. The starting material was PBMCs from the stem cell graft donor, obtained from the stem cell graft. This sequence originates from a human donor who donated a stem cell graft to a child with acute lymphoblastic leukemia. The rearrangement uses TRBV6-2 or TRBV6-3 and TRBJ2-1; the D gene is possibly TRBD2 (6 bases). CDR3 bases: TGTGCCAGCAACCGGGAGAGTGGGGAGCAGTTCTTC. It is translated as CASNRESGEQFF.